Presented here are 27 T cell receptor beta chains from one specimen sequenced in a study of CD8 T cells in Susac syndrome. A quantity of about 0.5 to 1 ug RNA underwent reverse transcription using random hexamers. One entry per CDR3 protein results from TCRdb running MiXCR on the immunoSEQ multiplex PCR reads. This sample carries over 100,000 distinct CDR3 sequences, approximately 91% of them seen once, and the ten largest clones take approximately 0.13%. Sequencing used CD4+ T cells from PBMCs. The source of these receptors is a human donor in good health.

The genes are TRBV3-1 and TRBJ2-1; perhaps TRBD1 as D (5 bases). Germline lookup yields CDR1 LGHDT and CDR2 YNNKEL (reference sequence). This CDR3 is 13 amino acids long. V lost 4 bases to trimming and J lost 3 bases, with 7 bases between them. CDR3 in DNA: TGTGCCAGCAGCCCTGACAGCTACAATGAGCAGTTCTTC. This encodes CASSPDSYNEQFF.

The V call is TRBV7-8, the J call TRBJ2-4, with 9 bases identical to TRBD2. Losses at the gene ends were 5 bases for V and 8 bases for J; bases not matched to a gene: 13. Germline loops: CDR1 SGHVS, CDR2 FQNEAQ. The CDR3 runs 16 residues. Written as DNA, the CDR3 is TGTGCCAGCAGCAGAGATGGGGCGGGGGGGCAGGACATTCAGTACTTC. Translating gives CASSRDGAGGQDIQYF. Full variable domain (remainder filled in from reference TRBV7-8 and TRBJ2-4): GAGVSQSPRYKVAKRGQDVALRCDPISGHVSLFWYQQALGQGPEFLTYFQNEAQLDKSGLPSDRFFAERPEGSVSTLKIQRTQQEDSAVYLCASSRDGAGGQDIQYFGAGTRLSVL.

This chain joins TRBV4-2 and TRBJ2-7; 14 bases are shared with TRBD2. Germline assignment: CDR1 LGHNA and CDR2 YNFKEQ. J gave up 2 bases and V 5 bases, and 5 bases lay outside the gene matches. The CDR3 is 16 residues long. Here the CDR3 reads CASSGLAGGRPYEQYF. The DNA for the CDR3 is TGTGCCAGCAGCGGACTAGCGGGGGGTCGCCCCTACGAGCAGTACTTC.

The rearrangement links TRBV29-1 to TRBJ1-2, with D unclear. The CDR3 covers 13 residues. Germline lookup yields CDR1 SQVTM and CDR2 ANQGSEA. Trimming stripped 2 bases from V and 5 bases from J, with 12 bases between. CDR3 nucleotide sequence: TGCAGCGTTGAACTCTCTAGCCTATATGGCTACACCTTC. It yields the protein CSVELSSLYGYTF.

The chain uses TRBV27 and TRBJ1-1; 7 bases are a match to TRBD1. From germline, CDR1 is MNHEY and CDR2 SMNVEV (reference sequence). The CDR3 runs 15 residues. V gave up 6 bases and J gave up 4 bases; unmatched junction bases: 11. The CDR3 sequence is CASSPRQGSGTEAFF. DNA of the CDR3: TGTGCCAGCAGCCCCCGACAGGGATCAGGCACTGAAGCTTTCTTT.

V and J are TRBV13 and TRBJ1-2; tentative D call: TRBD1 (6 bases). V lost 5 bases, J lost 4 bases, and 20 bases lay in between. Germline V gene sequence: CDR1 PRHDT, CDR2 FYEKMQ (reference sequence). The CDR3 extends over 16 amino acids. CDR3 coding DNA: TGTGCCAGCAGCCCTGGATACCAAGGGGGGGCCTATGGCTACACCTTC. Translating it yields CASSPGYQGGAYGYTF.

This chain joins TRBV7-9 and TRBJ2-3, with D uncertain. Trimming removed 11 bases from V and 4 bases from J, with 10 bases in between. Germline lookup yields CDR1 SEHNR and CDR2 FQNEAQ (reference sequence). The CDR3 runs to 11 residues. CDR3 amino acids: CACEAADTQYF. The DNA for the CDR3 is TGTGCCTGCGAGGCTGCAGATACGCAGTATTTT.

The rearrangement uses TRBV14 and TRBJ2-6; D may correspond to TRBD1 or TRBD2 (5 bases each). Germline-derived CDR1 and CDR2 are SGHDN and FVKESK. Deletions cut 1 base from V and 0 bases from J, with 10 bases between. CDR3 length: 17 residues. CDR3 region: CASSQGWGNSGANVLTF. The DNA for the CDR3 is TGTGCCAGCAGCCAAGGATGGGGGAACTCTGGGGCCAACGTCCTGACTTTC.

The chain employs TRBV12-3 or TRBV12-4 and TRBJ1-3; D gene unclear. Trimming took 6 bases from V and 1 from J, leaving 10 bases between them. The CDR3 spans 14 residues. The CDR3 sequence: CASSVAGSGNTIYF. The CDR3 DNA reads as TGTGCCAGCAGCGTAGCGGGGTCTGGAAACACCATATATTTT.

The rearrangement joins TRBV19 to TRBJ2-7, with D perhaps TRBD1 (6 bases). This CDR3 contains 16 residues. V was trimmed by 6 bases and J by 7 bases, leaving 25 bases between them. Germline CDR1 reads LNHDA; CDR2 reads SQIVND (reference sequence). In DNA form, the CDR3 reads TGTGCCAGTAGCGATAGCCGGGACACCTTTGCCGATGAGCAGTACTTC. The encoded protein is CASSDSRDTFADEQYF.

The rearrangement links TRBV20-1 to TRBJ1-2; TRBD1 is a possible D gene (5 bases). V was cut by 5 bases and J by 1 base, with 8 bases left in between. This CDR3 is 12 amino acids long. Looked up from germline, CDR1 is DFQATT and CDR2 is SNEGSKA (reference sequence). The CDR3 DNA reads as TGCAGTGCTTCGACAGTTAACTATGGCTACACCTTC. Translated: CSASTVNYGYTF.

The chain uses TRBV25-1 and TRBJ1-2; D might be TRBD1 (6 bases). Deletions cut 6 bases from V and 4 bases from J, with 15 bases between. Germline V lookup: CDR1 MGHDK, CDR2 SYGVNS. The CDR3 is 14 amino acids. CDR3 DNA sequence: TGTGCCAGCAGGCGGGGGGCGGAAAGCTATGGCTACACCTTC. Translated, it gives CASRRGAESYGYTF.

The chain recombines TRBV7-8 with TRBJ2-2; D may be TRBD1 (5 bases). V gave up 2 bases and J gave up 6 bases, with 7 bases separating them. The CDR3 is 13 amino acids. Per germline, CDR1 SGHVS and CDR2 FQNEAQ. Here the CDR3 DNA reads TGTGCCAGCAGCTTATCAGGGCCCGGGGAGCTGTTTTTT. Translating it yields CASSLSGPGELFF.

The chain recombines TRBV25-1 with TRBJ1-5; TRBD1 agrees at 7 bases. The J segment lost 4 bases and the V segment lost 8 bases, leaving 11 bases of the junction unmatched. Germline V gives CDR1 MGHDK, CDR2 SYGVNS. The CDR3 length is 15 residues. The CDR3 DNA follows: TGTGCCAGCGGCGTCACAGGGGAGCCTAATCAGCCCCAGCATTTT. Amino acids: CASGVTGEPNQPQHF.

The chain combines TRBV7-8 with TRBJ1-4; D call uncertain. Germline V gene lookup returns CDR1 SGHVS and CDR2 FQNEAQ. This CDR3 is 15 amino acids long. V was cut by 5 bases and J by 0 bases, with 10 bases left in between. The CDR3 sequence is CASSDRRTTNEKLFF. CDR3 nucleotides: TGTGCCAGCAGCGATAGACGGACAACTAATGAAAAACTGTTTTTT.

This chain links TRBV28 with TRBJ1-2; 8 nucleotides align to TRBD1. V dropped 5 bases and J dropped 5; count of bases not matched to a gene: 10. This CDR3 comprises 15 residues. CDR1 and CDR2 (germline): MDHEN, SYDVKM. This chain's CDR3 is CASSLAGTGVYGYTF. The CDR3 DNA sequence: TGTGCCAGCAGTCTCGCCGGGACAGGTGTATATGGCTACACCTTC.

The chain links TRBV20-1 to TRBJ2-5; TRBD1 matches at 8 bases. V lost 6 bases and J lost 3; bases outside the gene matches: 6. The CDR3 loop spans 13 amino acids. Germline lookup yields CDR1 DFQATT and CDR2 SNEGSKA (reference sequence). For the CDR3, the DNA is TGCAGTGCCCGTCGGACAGGGAAAGAGACCCAGTACTTC. Translation: CSARRTGKETQYF.

This rearrangement joins TRBV5-1 to TRBJ2-2; D is unresolved. Germline-derived CDR1 and CDR2 are SGHRS and YFSETQ. The CDR3 totals 14 residues. Trimming took 4 bases from V and 1 from J, leaving 8 bases between them. DNA for the CDR3: TGCGCCAGCAGCAAGGCGTTGAACACCGGGGAGCTGTTTTTT. Its translation: CASSKALNTGELFF. The variable domain in full, with the rest retrieved from reference TRBV5-1 and TRBJ2-2, is KAGVTQTPRYLIKTRGQQVTLSCSPISGHRSVSWYQQTPGQGLQFLFEYFSETQRNKGNFPGRFSGRQFSNSRSEMNVSTLELGDSALYLCASSKALNTGELFFGEGSRLTVL.

The rearrangement uses TRBV20-1 and TRBJ2-3, with D possibly being TRBD1 (5 bases). CDR3 length equals 17 residues. V was shortened by 0 bases and J by 2 bases, with 18 bases between the two germline ends. From germline, CDR1 is DFQATT and CDR2 SNEGSKA (reference sequence). The CDR3 DNA reads TGCAGTGCTAGAGATGTCCGGAGTCTGACAGACACAGATACGCAGTATTTT. It yields the protein CSARDVRSLTDTDTQYF.

The V and J genes are TRBV29-1 and TRBJ2-1; D is undetermined. Trimming took 1 base from V and 2 from J, leaving 12 bases between them. The germline gives CDR1 SQVTM, CDR2 ANQGSEA. This CDR3 region has 15 residues. The CDR3 here is CSVEARGPAYNEQFF. In DNA, the CDR3 is TGCAGCGTTGAAGCGCGCGGTCCGGCCTACAATGAGCAGTTCTTC.

V gene TRBV5-8 combines with J gene TRBJ1-1; D gene unclear. V dropped 0 bases and J dropped 3 bases, with 9 bases sitting between them. The CDR3 extends over 14 amino acids. Germline CDR1 reads SGHTS; CDR2 reads YDEGEE. For the CDR3, the DNA is TGTGCCAGCAGCTTGGGAGTCCGGGACACTGAAGCTTTCTTT. Protein: CASSLGVRDTEAFF. Full variable domain (rest looked up from reference TRBV5-8 and TRBJ1-1): EAGVTQSPTHLIKTRGQQATLRCSPISGHTSVYWYQQALGLGLQFLLWYDEGEERNRGNFPPRFSGRQFPNYSSELNVNALELEDSALYLCASSLGVRDTEAFFGQGTRLTVV.

The CDR3 loop is CASSITQRDRGCWSEQYF. In DNA form, the CDR3 reads TGTGCCAGCAGCATCACCCAAAGGGACAGGGGATGTTGGTCCGAGCAGTACTTC. J is TRBJ2-7 and V is TRBV9; 10 bases fit TRBD1. Germline assignment: CDR1 SGDLS and CDR2 YYNGEE. After removal of 4 bases from V and 6 bases from J, the junction contained 19 bases not matched to a gene. This CDR3 region has 18 residues.

V usage is TRBV19 and J usage is TRBJ2-5; possible D gene TRBD1, 6 bases. Germline V gene data show CDR1 as LNHDA and CDR2 as SQIVND (reference sequence). CDR3 length: 15 amino acids. Between the trimmed V and J ends, which lost 3 bases and 7 bases, there was a span of 18 bases. Written as DNA, the CDR3 is TGTGCCAGTAGTATCACAGGACAGACGCCTTTGACCCAGTACTTC. This encodes CASSITGQTPLTQYF.

This CDR3 reads CASSPRATSIGSYNEQFF. CDR3 DNA: TGTGCCAGCAGCCCTAGGGCGACTAGTATTGGGTCCTACAATGAGCAGTTCTTC. The chain recombines TRBV9 with TRBJ2-1; a possible D gene is TRBD2 (6 bases). Trimming left V 4 bases short and J 1 base short, with 21 bases between. There are 18 residues in the CDR3. The V gene's germline CDR1 is SGDLS and CDR2 YYNGEE.

The chain combines TRBV20-1 with TRBJ1-2; D is perhaps TRBD1 (5 bases). This CDR3 comprises 14 residues. Germline CDR1 and CDR2: DFQATT and SNEGSKA (reference sequence). V gave up 3 bases and J gave up 5 bases, with 16 bases separating them. The CDR3 nucleotides read TGCAGTGCTAGGGTCGAGGGGCGGCAGTATGGCTACACCTTC. It translates to CSARVEGRQYGYTF.

V and J are TRBV5-4 and TRBJ2-1, with D perhaps matching TRBD2 (5 bases). This CDR3 is 16 amino acids long. CDR1 and CDR2 (germline): SGHNT, YYREEE (reference sequence). Trimming removed 4 bases from V and 1 base from J, with 15 bases in between. The CDR3 DNA sequence: TGTGCCAGCAGCGATTATACCCGGGGTTCCTACAATGAGCAGTTCTTC. Protein: CASSDYTRGSYNEQFF.

This rearrangement joins TRBV20-1 to TRBJ2-7, with a weak D call TRBD2 (5 bases). Trimming took off 3 bases at V and 0 bases at J, with 6 bases between the two ends. CDR1 is DFQATT, CDR2 SNEGSKA, per germline (reference sequence). The CDR3 has 12 amino acids. The CDR3 protein is CSAREVSYEQYF. DNA for the CDR3: TGCAGTGCTAGGGAGGTCTCCTACGAGCAGTACTTC.